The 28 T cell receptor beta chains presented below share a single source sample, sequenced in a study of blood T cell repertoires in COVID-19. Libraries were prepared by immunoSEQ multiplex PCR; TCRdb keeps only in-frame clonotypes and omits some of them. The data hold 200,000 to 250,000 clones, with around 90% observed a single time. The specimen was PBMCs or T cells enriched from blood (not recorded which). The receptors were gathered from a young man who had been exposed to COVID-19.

The CDR3: CASSPGTLEQFF. DNA of the CDR3: TGTGCCAGCAGTCCGGGTACTCTCGAGCAGTTCTTC. This chain uses TRBV12-3 or TRBV12-4 with TRBJ2-1; D is undetermined. Between the trimmed V and J ends, which lost 5 bases and 10 bases, there was a span of 12 bases. This CDR3 spans 12 amino acids.

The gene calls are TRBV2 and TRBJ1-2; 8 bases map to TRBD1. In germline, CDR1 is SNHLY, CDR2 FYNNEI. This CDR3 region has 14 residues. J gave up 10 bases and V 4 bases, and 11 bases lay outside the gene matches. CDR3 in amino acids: CASSAIDRGKYYTF. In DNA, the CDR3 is TGTGCCAGCAGTGCCATCGACAGGGGAAAGTACTACACCTTC.

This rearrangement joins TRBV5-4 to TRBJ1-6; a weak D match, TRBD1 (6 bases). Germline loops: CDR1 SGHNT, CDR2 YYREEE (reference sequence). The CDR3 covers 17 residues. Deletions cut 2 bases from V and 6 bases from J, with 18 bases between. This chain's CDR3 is CASSFSSARGSNSPLHF. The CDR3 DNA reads TGTGCCAGCAGCTTCTCTTCTGCCAGGGGATCTAATTCACCCCTCCACTTT.

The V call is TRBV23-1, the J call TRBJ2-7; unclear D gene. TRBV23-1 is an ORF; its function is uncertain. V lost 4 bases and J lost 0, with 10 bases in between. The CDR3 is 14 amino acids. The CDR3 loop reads CASSPGESSYEQYF. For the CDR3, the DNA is TGCGCCAGCAGTCCGGGTGAAAGCTCCTACGAGCAGTACTTC.

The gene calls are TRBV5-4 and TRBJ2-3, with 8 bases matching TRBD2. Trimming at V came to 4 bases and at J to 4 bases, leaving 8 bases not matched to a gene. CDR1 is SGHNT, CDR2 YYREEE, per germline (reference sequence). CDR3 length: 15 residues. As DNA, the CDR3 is TGTGCCAGCAGCCCGGAACCGGGGGGGGCAGATACGCAGTATTTT. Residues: CASSPEPGGADTQYF. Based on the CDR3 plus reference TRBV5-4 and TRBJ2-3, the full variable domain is ETGVTQSPTHLIKTRGQQVTLRCSSQSGHNTVSWYQQALGQGPQFIFQYYREEENGRGNFPPRFSGLQFPNYSSELNVNALELDDSALYLCASSPEPGGADTQYFGPGTRLTVL.

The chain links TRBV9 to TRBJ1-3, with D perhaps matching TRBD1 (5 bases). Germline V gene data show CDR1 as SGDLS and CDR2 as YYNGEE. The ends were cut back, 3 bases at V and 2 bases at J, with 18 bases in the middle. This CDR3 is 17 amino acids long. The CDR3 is CASSGEYRGSAGNTIYF. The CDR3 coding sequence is TGTGCCAGCAGCGGAGAATATCGGGGGTCGGCTGGAAACACCATATATTTT.

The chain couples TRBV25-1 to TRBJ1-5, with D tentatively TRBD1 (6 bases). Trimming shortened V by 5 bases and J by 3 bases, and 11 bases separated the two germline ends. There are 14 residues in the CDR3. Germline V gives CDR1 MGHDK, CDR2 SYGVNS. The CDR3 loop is CASSPTGINQPQHF. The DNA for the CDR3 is TGTGCCAGCAGTCCTACAGGGATCAATCAGCCCCAGCATTTT.

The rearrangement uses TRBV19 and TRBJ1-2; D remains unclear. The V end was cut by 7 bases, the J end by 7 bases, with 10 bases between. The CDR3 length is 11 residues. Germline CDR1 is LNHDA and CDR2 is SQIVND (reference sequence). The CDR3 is CASTGTAGYTF. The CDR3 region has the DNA TGTGCCAGTACGGGTACCGCTGGCTACACCTTC.

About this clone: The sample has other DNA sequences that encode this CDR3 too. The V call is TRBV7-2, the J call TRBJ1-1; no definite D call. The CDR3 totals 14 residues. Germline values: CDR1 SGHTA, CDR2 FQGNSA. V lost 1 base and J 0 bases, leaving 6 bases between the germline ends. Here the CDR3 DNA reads TGTGCCAGCAGCTTAGGGGCAGTGAACACTGAAGCTTTCTTT. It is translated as CASSLGAVNTEAFF.

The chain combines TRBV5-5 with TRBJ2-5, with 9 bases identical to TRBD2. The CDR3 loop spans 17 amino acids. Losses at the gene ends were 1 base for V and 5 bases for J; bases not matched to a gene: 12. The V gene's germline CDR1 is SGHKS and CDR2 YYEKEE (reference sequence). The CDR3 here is CASSLSPFAGGVETQYF. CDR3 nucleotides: TGTGCCAGCAGCTTGTCCCCATTTGCGGGGGGGGTGGAGACCCAGTACTTC. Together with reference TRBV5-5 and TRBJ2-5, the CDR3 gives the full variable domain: DAGVTQSPTHLIKTRGQQVTLRCSPISGHKSVSWYQQVLGQGPQFIFQYYEKEERGRGNFPDRFSARQFPNYSSELNVNALLLGDSALYLCASSLSPFAGGVETQYFGPGTRLLVL.

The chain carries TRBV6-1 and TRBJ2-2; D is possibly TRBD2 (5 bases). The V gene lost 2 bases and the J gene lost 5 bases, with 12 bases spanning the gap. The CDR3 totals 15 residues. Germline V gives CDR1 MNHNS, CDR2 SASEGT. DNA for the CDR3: TGTGCCAGCAGTGAACTGGCGGGTCGAACCGGGGAGCTGTTTTTT. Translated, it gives CASSELAGRTGELFF.

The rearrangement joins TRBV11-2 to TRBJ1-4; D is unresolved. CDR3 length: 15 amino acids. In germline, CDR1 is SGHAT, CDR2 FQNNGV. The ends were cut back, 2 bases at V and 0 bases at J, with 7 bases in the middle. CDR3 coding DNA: TGTGCCAGCAGCTTAACAGACGCAACTAATGAAAAACTGTTTTTT. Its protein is CASSLTDATNEKLFF.

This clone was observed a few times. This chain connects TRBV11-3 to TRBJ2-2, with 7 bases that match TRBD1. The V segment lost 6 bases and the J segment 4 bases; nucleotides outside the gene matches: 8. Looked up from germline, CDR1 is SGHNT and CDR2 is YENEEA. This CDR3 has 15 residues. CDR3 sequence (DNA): TGTGCCAGCAGTGCAGACAGGGTGCTCACCGGGGAGCTGTTTTTT. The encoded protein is CASSADRVLTGELFF. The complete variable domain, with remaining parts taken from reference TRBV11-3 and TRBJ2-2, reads EAGVVQSPRYKIIEKKQPVAFWCNPISGHNTLYWYLQNLGQGPELLIRYENEEAVDDSQLPKDRFSAERLKGVDSTLKIQPAELGDSAVYLCASSADRVLTGELFFGEGSRLTVL.

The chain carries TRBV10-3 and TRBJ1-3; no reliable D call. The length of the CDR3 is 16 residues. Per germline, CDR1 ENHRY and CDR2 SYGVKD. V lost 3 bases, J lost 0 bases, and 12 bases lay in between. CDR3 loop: CAISESGGVSGNTIYF. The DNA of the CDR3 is TGTGCCATCAGTGAATCGGGTGGCGTCTCTGGAAACACCATATATTTT.

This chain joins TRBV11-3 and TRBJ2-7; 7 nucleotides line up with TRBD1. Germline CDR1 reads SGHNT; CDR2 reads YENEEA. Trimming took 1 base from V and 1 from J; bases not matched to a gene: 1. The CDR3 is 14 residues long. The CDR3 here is CASSLGTGSYEQYF. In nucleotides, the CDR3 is TGTGCCAGCAGCTTAGGGACAGGATCCTACGAGCAGTACTTC.

For the CDR3, the DNA is TGTGCCACCAGTGATTGGGGGGGCGAGCAGTTCTTC. Its translation: CATSDWGGEQFF. V and J are TRBV24-1 and TRBJ2-1; D possibly corresponds to TRBD2 (7 bases). V shed 2 bases and J shed 10 bases, with 8 bases lying between them. The CDR3 is 12 amino acids. CDR1 KGHDR and CDR2 SFDVKD come from the germline V gene.

CDR3 nucleotide sequence: TGTGCCACCGCGGCCCAGGCGGGGGGGACAGGCCAAGAGACCCAGTACTTC. Amino acids: CATAAQAGGTGQETQYF. V and J are TRBV7-9 and TRBJ2-5, with a weak D call TRBD2 (9 bases). V was pared by 10 bases and J by 1 base, with 25 bases between. The CDR3 is 17 amino acids. Germline CDR1 is SEHNR and CDR2 is FQNEAQ (reference sequence).

The CDR3 DNA reads TGTGCCAGCAGTTACTCGGACAGGTCCGGAGAGGGGCATCAGCCCCAGCATTTT. This gives the protein CASSYSDRSGEGHQPQHF. The gene calls are TRBV6-7 and TRBJ1-5; TRBD1 matches 7 bases. TRBV6-7 is an ORF, with its function uncertain. Trimming removed 0 bases from V and 5 bases from J; junction bases left unmatched: 13. The length of the CDR3 is 18 residues.

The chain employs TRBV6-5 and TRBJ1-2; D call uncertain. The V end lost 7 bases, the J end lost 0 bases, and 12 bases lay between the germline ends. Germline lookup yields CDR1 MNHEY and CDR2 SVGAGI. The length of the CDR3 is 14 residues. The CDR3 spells CASNRGGANYGYTF. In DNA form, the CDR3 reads TGTGCCAGCAATCGGGGAGGAGCTAACTATGGCTACACCTTC.

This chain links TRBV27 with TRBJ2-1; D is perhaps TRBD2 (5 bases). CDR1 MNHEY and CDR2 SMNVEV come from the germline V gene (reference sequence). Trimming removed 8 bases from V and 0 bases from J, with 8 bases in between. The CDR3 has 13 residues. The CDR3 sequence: CASGTSSYNEQFF. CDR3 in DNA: TGTGCCAGCGGCACTAGCTCCTACAATGAGCAGTTCTTC.

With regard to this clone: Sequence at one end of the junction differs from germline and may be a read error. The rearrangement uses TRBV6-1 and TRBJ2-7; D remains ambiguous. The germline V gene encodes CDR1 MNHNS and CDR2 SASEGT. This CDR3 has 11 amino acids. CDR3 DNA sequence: TGTGCAAGCACCACCGGGTACGAGCAGTACTTC. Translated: CASTTGYEQYF.

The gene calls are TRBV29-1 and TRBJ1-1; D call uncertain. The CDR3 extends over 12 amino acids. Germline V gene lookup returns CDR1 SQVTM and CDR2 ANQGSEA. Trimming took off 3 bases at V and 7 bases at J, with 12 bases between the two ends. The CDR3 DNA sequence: TGCAGCGTTGATCCGACTTGGAGTGAAGCTTTCTTT. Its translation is CSVDPTWSEAFF.

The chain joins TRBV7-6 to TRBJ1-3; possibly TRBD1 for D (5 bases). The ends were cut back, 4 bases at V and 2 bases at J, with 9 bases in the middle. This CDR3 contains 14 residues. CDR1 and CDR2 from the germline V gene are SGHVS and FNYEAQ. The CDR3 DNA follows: TGTGCCAGCAGCTCCTCGGGGGCTGGAAACACCATATATTTT. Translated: CASSSSGAGNTIYF.

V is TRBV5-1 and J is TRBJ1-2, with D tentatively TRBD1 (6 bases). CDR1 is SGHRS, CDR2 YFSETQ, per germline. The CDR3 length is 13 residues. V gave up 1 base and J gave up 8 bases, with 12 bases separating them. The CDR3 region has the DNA TGCGCCAGCAGCTTGCTGGCAGGGGAGGGCTACACCTTC. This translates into CASSLLAGEGYTF.

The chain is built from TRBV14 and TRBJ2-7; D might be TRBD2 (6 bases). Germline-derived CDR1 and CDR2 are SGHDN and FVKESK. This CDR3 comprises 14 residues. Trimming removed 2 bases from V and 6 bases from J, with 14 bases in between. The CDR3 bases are TGTGCCAGCAGCCAACCGGGACTCCCCTCCGAGCAGTACTTC. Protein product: CASSQPGLPSEQYF.

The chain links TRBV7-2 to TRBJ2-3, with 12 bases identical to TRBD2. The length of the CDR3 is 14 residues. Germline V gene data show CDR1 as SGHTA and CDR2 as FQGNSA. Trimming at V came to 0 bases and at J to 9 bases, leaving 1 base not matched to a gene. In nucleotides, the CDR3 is TGTGCCAGCAGCTTAGCACTAGCGGGGGGAACGCAGTATTTT. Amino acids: CASSLALAGGTQYF.

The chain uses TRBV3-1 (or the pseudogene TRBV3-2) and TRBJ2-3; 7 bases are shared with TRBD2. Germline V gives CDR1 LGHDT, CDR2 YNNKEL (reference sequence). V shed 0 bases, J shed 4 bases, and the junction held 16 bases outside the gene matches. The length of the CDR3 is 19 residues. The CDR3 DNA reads TGTGCCAGCAGCCAAGACCGTCCCCGGACTAGTTCCTTCGCAGATACGCAGTATTTT. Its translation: CASSQDRPRTSSFADTQYF.

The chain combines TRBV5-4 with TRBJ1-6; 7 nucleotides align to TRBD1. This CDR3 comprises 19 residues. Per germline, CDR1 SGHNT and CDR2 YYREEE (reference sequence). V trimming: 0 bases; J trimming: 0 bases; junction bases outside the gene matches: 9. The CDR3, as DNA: TGTGCCAGCAGCTTGGCCTCCCGGGCAGGGGGCTCCTATAATTCACCCCTCCACTTT. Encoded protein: CASSLASRAGGSYNSPLHF.